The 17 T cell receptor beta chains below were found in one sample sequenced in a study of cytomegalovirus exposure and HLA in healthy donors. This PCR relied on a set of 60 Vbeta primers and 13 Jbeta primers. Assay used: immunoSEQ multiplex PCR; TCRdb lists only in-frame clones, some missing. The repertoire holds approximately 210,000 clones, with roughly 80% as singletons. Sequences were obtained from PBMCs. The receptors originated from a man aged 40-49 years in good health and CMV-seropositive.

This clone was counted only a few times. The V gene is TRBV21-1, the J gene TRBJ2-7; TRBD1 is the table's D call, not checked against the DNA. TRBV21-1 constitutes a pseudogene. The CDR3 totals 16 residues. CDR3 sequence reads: CASSIFDRDTYYEQYV. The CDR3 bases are TGTGCCAGCAGCATTTTTGACCGGGACACCTACTACGAGCAGTACGTC.

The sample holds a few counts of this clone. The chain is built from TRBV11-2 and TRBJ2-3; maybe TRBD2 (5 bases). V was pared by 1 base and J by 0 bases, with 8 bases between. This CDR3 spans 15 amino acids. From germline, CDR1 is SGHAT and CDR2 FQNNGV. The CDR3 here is CASSLGLPSTDTQYF. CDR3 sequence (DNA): TGTGCCAGCAGCTTAGGACTACCTAGCACAGATACGCAGTATTTT.

The CDR3 nucleotides are TGTGCCAGTAGTATTGGGACACTTAGCTCCTACAATGAGCAGTTCTTC. Amino acid sequence: CASSIGTLSSYNEQFF. This sequence joins TRBV19 and TRBJ2-1, with D tentatively TRBD1 (6 bases). V was shortened by 3 bases and J by 0 bases, with 12 bases between the two germline ends. The germline V gene encodes CDR1 LNHDA and CDR2 SQIVND (reference sequence). The CDR3 runs to 16 residues.

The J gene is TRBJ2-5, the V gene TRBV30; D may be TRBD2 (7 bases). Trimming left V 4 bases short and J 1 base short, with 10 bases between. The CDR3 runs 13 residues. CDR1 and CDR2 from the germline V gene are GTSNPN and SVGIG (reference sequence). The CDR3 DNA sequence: TGTGCCTGGATAGGGGGGGGCCAAGAGACCCAGTACTTC. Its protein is CAWIGGGQETQYF.

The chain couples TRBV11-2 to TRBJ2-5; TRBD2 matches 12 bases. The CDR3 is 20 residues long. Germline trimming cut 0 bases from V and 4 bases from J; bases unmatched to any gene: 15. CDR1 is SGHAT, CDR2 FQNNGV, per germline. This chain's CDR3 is CASSLDVATSGSGWGETQYF. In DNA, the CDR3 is TGTGCCAGCAGCTTAGATGTGGCGACTAGCGGGAGCGGTTGGGGAGAGACCCAGTACTTC. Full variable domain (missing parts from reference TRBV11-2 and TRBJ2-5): EAGVAQSPRYKIIEKRQSVAFWCNPISGHATLYWYQQILGQGPKLLIQFQNNGVVDDSQLPKDRFSAERLKGVDSTLKIQPAKLEDSAVYLCASSLDVATSGSGWGETQYFGPGTRLLVL.

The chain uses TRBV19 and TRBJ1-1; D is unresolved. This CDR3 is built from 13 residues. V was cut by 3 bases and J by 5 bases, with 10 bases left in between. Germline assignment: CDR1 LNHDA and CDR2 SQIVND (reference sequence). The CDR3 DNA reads TGTGCCAGTAGTATGTTGGGCGGGACTGAAGCTTTCTTT. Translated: CASSMLGGTEAFF.

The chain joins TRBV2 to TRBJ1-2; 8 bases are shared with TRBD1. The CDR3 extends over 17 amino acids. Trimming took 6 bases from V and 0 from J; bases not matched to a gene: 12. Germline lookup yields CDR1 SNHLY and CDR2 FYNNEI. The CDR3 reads CASRTPGQGKTNYGYTF. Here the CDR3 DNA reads TGTGCCAGCAGGACCCCTGGACAGGGAAAAACTAACTATGGCTACACCTTC.

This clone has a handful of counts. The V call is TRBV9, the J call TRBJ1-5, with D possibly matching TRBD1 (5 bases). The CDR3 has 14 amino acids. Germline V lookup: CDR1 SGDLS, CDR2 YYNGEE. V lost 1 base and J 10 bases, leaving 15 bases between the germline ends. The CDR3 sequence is CASSVPKRGVPQHF. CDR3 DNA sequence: TGTGCCAGCAGCGTACCCAAGCGGGGGGTACCCCAGCATTTT.

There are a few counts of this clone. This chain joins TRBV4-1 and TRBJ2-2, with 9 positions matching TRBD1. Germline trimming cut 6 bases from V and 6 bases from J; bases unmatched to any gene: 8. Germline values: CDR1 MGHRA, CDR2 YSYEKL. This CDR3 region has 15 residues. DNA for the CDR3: TGCGCCAGCAGTCCCGGGACAGGGTCGCCCGGGGAGCTGTTTTTT. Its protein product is CASSPGTGSPGELFF.

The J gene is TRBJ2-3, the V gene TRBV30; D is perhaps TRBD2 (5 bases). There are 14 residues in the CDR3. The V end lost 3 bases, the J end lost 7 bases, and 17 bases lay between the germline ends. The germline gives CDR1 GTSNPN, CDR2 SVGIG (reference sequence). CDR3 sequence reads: CAWRGWAGSNTQYF. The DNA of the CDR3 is TGTGCCTGGAGGGGTTGGGCGGGCTCTAATACGCAGTATTTT.

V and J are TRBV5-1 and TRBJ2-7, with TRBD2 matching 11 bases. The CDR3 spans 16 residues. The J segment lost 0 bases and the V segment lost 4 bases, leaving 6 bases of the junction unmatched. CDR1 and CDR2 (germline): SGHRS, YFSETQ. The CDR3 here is CASSPIAGGPSYEQYF. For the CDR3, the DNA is TGCGCCAGCAGCCCTATAGCGGGAGGGCCCTCCTACGAGCAGTACTTC. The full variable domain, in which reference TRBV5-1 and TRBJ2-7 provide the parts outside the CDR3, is KAGVTQTPRYLIKTRGQQVTLSCSPISGHRSVSWYQQTPGQGLQFLFEYFSETQRNKGNFPGRFSGRQFSNSRSEMNVSTLELGDSALYLCASSPIAGGPSYEQYFGPGTRLTVT.

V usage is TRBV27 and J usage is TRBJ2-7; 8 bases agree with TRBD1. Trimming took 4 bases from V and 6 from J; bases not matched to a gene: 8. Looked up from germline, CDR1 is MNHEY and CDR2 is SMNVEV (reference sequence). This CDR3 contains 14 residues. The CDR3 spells CASSSQGAEGEQYV. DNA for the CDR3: TGTGCCAGCAGTTCTCAGGGGGCCGAGGGCGAGCAGTACGTC.

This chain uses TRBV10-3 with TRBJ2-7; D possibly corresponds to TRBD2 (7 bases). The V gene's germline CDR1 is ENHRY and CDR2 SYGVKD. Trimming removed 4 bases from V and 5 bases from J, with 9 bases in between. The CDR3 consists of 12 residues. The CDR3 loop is CAISGGGHEQYV. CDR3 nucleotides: TGTGCCATCAGTGGGGGGGGCCACGAGCAGTACGTC.

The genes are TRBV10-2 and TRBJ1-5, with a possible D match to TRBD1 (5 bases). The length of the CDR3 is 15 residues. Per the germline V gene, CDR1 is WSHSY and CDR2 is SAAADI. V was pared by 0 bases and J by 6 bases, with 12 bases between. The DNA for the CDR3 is TGCGCCAGCAGTGAGTCCCAAAGGGGTTCTCAGCCCCAGCATTTT. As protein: CASSESQRGSQPQHF.

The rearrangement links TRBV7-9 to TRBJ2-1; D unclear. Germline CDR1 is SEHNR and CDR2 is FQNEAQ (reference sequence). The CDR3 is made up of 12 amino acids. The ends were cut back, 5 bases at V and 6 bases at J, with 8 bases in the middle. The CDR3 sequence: CASSPQRNEQFF. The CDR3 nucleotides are TGTGCCAGCAGCCCTCAGCGCAATGAGCAGTTCTTC.

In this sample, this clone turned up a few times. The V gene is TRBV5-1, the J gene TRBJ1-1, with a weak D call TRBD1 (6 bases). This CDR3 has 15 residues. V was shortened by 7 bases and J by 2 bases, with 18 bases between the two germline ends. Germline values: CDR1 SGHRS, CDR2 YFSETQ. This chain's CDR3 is CASDEGGRKNTEAFF. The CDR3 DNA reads TGCGCCAGCGACGAGGGGGGGCGGAAAAACACTGAAGCTTTCTTT.

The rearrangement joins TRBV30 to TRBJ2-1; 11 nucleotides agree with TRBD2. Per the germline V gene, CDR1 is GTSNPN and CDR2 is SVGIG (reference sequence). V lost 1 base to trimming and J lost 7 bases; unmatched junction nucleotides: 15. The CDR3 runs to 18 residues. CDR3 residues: CAWSGLHLGLAGSNEQFF. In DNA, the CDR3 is TGTGCCTGGAGTGGGCTTCACCTTGGACTAGCGGGTTCAAATGAGCAGTTCTTC.